These T cell receptor beta chains were read from a single sample in a study of blood T cell repertoires in COVID-19. Profiling relied on immunoSEQ multiplex PCR, and the TCRdb table lists in-frame clones only, not all of them. The sample lists 200,000 to 250,000 clones, 80% to 85% seen once, with 2.3% in the top ten. Sequencing input: peripheral blood. The receptors were sampled from a woman aged 55-75 years with acute or convalescent COVID-19. CDR3s include the opening cysteine and the closing phenylalanine or tryptophan.

v_call: TRBV5-1; j_call: TRBJ2-2; cdr3_length: 16; cdr3_aa: CASSSGTSGGAGELFF
v_call: TRBV5-1; j_call: TRBJ2-3; cdr3_length: 15; cdr3_aa: CASSSQAPSTDTQYF
v_call: TRBV21-1; j_call: TRBJ2-7; cdr3_length: 14; cdr3_aa: CASSTSGLSYEQYF
v_call: TRBV7-9; j_call: TRBJ1-2; cdr3_length: 14; cdr3_aa: CASSLDLAKSGYTF
v_call: TRBV5-1; j_call: TRBJ2-7; cdr3_length: 16; cdr3_aa: CASSRNSGGAVGEQYF
v_call: TRBV2; j_call: TRBJ2-2; cdr3_length: 15; cdr3_aa: CASSDTGARTGELFF
v_call: TRBV20-1; j_call: TRBJ1-4; cdr3_length: 12; cdr3_aa: CSARGTGEKLFF
v_call: TRBV5-1; j_call: TRBJ2-1; cdr3_length: 18; cdr3_aa: CASSLDPTSGGTYNEQFF
v_call: TRBV18; j_call: TRBJ2-1; cdr3_length: 16; cdr3_aa: CASSPFPAGLRNEQFF
v_call: TRBV3-1/TRBV3-2; j_call: TRBJ1-3; cdr3_length: 14; cdr3_aa: CASSQAGGRNTIYF
v_call: TRBV4-1; j_call: TRBJ1-1; cdr3_length: 14; cdr3_aa: CASSQFTGYTEAFF
v_call: TRBV19; j_call: TRBJ2-1; cdr3_length: 18; cdr3_aa: CASRTLTSGGANYNEQFF
v_call: TRBV28; j_call: TRBJ1-2; cdr3_length: 15; cdr3_aa: CASWGTGTGYNGYTF
v_call: TRBV30; j_call: TRBJ1-5; cdr3_length: 13; cdr3_aa: CAWRGGSGQPQHF
v_call: TRBV6-1; j_call: TRBJ1-5; cdr3_length: 14; cdr3_aa: CASSEVTSNQPQHF
v_call: TRBV2; j_call: TRBJ1-2; cdr3_length: 14; cdr3_aa: CATFSPGQGLSYTF
v_call: TRBV11-2; j_call: TRBJ2-7; cdr3_length: 14; cdr3_aa: CASSLGQGAYEQYF
v_call: TRBV9; j_call: TRBJ1-4; cdr3_length: 15; cdr3_aa: CASSVDGGTNEKLFF
v_call: TRBV19; j_call: TRBJ2-7; cdr3_length: 16; cdr3_aa: CASSMGWDRRSYEQYF
v_call: TRBV28; j_call: TRBJ2-1; cdr3_length: 12; cdr3_aa: CASSLWRDEQFF
v_call: TRBV18; j_call: TRBJ2-1; cdr3_length: 15; cdr3_aa: CASSRLAGTYNEQFF
v_call: TRBV9; j_call: TRBJ2-1; cdr3_length: 15; cdr3_aa: CASSVSGPSYNEQFF
v_call: TRBV4-1; j_call: TRBJ1-1; cdr3_length: 15; cdr3_aa: CASSQERGREAEAFF
v_call: TRBV5-6; j_call: TRBJ1-2; cdr3_length: 13; cdr3_aa: CASRRTGGYGYTF
v_call: TRBV6-1; j_call: TRBJ1-1; cdr3_length: 14; cdr3_aa: CASSEAQGQTEAFF
v_call: TRBV3-1/TRBV3-2; j_call: TRBJ2-5; cdr3_length: 11; cdr3_aa: CASSQAETQYF
v_call: TRBV27; j_call: TRBJ1-1; cdr3_length: 14; cdr3_aa: CASSFEGGASEAFF
v_call: TRBV28; j_call: TRBJ2-3; cdr3_length: 17; cdr3_aa: CASSLPPSGGHTDTQYF
v_call: TRBV20-1; j_call: TRBJ2-1; cdr3_length: 14; cdr3_aa: CSASWRGGHYEQFF
v_call: TRBV7-3; j_call: TRBJ2-5; cdr3_length: 15; cdr3_aa: CASSLIGGALETQYF
v_call: TRBV6-5; j_call: TRBJ1-1; cdr3_length: 14; cdr3_aa: CASSPARLNTEAFF
v_call: TRBV30; j_call: TRBJ1-1; cdr3_length: 11; cdr3_aa: CAWGANTEAFF
v_call: TRBV19; j_call: TRBJ1-6; cdr3_length: 14; cdr3_aa: CASKLGQINSPLHF
v_call: TRBV6-2/TRBV6-3; j_call: TRBJ2-7; cdr3_length: 14; cdr3_aa: CASSYAGGRHEQYF